This TCR beta chain derives from a study of T cell responses to AZD1222 COVID-19 vaccine. Whole-study findings and limits: Donors in the cohort were predominantly white British and more often female, and clonal diversity was possibly underestimated. Across spike, vaccine-associated CD4 TCRs were found, dominant at 160-218 and 743-854. Baseline antibody screening turned up just six or seven seropositive AZD1222 recipients.

For this clone: Its specificity is unknown.

Second-dose timings of about 4 or about 12 weeks were pooled. Germline V gene lookup returns CDR1 MNHEY and CDR2 SVGAGI. V lost 6 bases and J lost 5, with 17 bases in between. This CDR3 has 15 amino acids. Libraries were prepared by immunoSEQ multiplex PCR; TCRdb keeps only in-frame clonotypes and omits some of them. The sample has roughly 120,000 clones, around 85% seen once. The chain carries TRBV6-5 and TRBJ1-5, with D perhaps matching TRBD1 (6 bases). The sample in question was peripheral blood, obtained 28 days after the second AZD1222 dose. The receptor was derived from an adult who received the AZD1222 COVID-19 vaccine. The CDR3 nucleotides read TGTGCCAGCAGGACACAGGGTGGAGGGGATCAGCCCCAGCATTTT. As protein: CASRTQGGGDQPQHF.